This section outlines one TCR beta chain sequence together with its context. This clonotype was seen many times. It has no known antigen specificity. The input lacks base qualities; no much larger clone sits a single base away. TCR beta CDR3 regions were amplified from RNA transcripts. The TCR CDR3 was subjected to a first round of RT-PCR using the HTBI primer set and the Qiagen OneStep RT-PCR kit. Libraries were constructed in a second round of multiplex PCR, after which size selection and purification were performed. Libraries were sequenced paired-end with 100 bp reads on an Illumina HiSeq2000. The original methods were these. Raw data were processed with SOAPnuke, discarding reads with adapters, uncalled bases, mean Phred below 15, or no exact constant-primer or identifier match. COPE v1.2.5 was used to merge the high-quality paired reads, and each unique nucleotide sequence was defined as a clonotype. MiTCR v1.1 was used to align clonotypes to the IMGT TRBV, TRBD and TRBJ reference segments. Analysis was restricted to V-J combinations with a frequency above 0.0001, which covered 99.2% of repertoires. The TCS score was defined as F50 (clonal expansion) divided by E x V (chaos), with BLOSUM62-based TCRdist calculated between CDR3 peptides within each V-J. Welch's t-statistics and random forest reduced just over 500 V-J features to roughly 13, which were used in a naive Bayes classifier (R e1071). TCRdb trimmed public reads at Q25 via fastp, called clones via MiXCR and kept in-frame beta chains. Every distinct CDR3 protein forms one entry, paired with its most common genes and DNA. For this entry, the V and J calls and clone size follow TCRdb and not the study's own pipeline. For this sample the table gives a few hundred thousand distinct CDR3 sequences, of which over 11% were detected only once. The ten largest make up under 7% of the sample.

Reading the germline V gene (reference sequence) gives CDR1 GTSNPN and CDR2 SVGIG. From the cysteine through the phenylalanine, the CDR3 covers 17 amino acids. The sequence is cut down to CDR3 DNA, 51 bases in frame from base 1. At the junction V is shortened by 5 bases and J by 0 bases; bases outside the gene matches: 11. The data originate from a study of T cells in Graves' hyperthyroidism and ophthalmopathy (dated by TCRdb to the late 2010s). With regard to the full study: Peripheral blood was collected at initial diagnosis, before any treatment. To identify TCR V-J signatures that set the groups apart, the researchers used a discovery cohort of approximately 98 patients, made up of some 41 with Graves' ophthalmopathy and 55 to 65 with stable Graves' hyperthyroidism. Prospective prediction of ophthalmopathy was tested in an independent validation cohort consisting of about 20 hyperthyroidism patients and more than 15 patients who later progressed to ophthalmopathy. For training and testing, the 100 or so patients in the discovery cohort were randomly divided in a 7:3 ratio. In addition, the study compared T-cell repertoires in thyroid tissue and in blood from several Graves' hyperthyroidism patients. Once sampling was done, hyperthyroidism patients were given methimazole at a starting dose of 30 mg daily, whereas ophthalmopathy patients were given high-dose intravenous methylprednisolone. The paper describes TCR Vbeta CDR3 sequencing of roughly 130 peripheral blood samples, made up of about 40 ophthalmopathy patients, approximately 73 hyperthyroidism patients and around 17 progressor patients. Results and caveats for the whole study, not just this receptor: Most expanded thyroid clonotypes (frequency above 0.001) were also found in blood, which suggests that blood repertoires may mirror thyroid immune responses. In cross-validation, a model built on a 13 V-J signature told ophthalmopathy apart from stable hyperthyroidism with about 90% sensitivity and roughly 81% specificity, and in testing the same model reached 80%/75%. In validation, progression to ophthalmopathy was predicted by the model with 70% to 71% sensitivity and nearly 75% specificity, a median of about 6.4 months before onset. No statistical method was used to set the sample size in advance, and investigators knew the group allocation.

Hyperthyroidism patients were aged 18 to 65 years and newly diagnosed, with disease duration of less than 2 months. Patients with uncontrolled infections, other autoimmune diseases, pregnancy or lactation were excluded. Clinical symptoms, serum thyroxine and TRAb, thyroid ultrasound, and orbital computed tomography formed the basis for the diagnoses. Blood from progressor patients was collected at the time of first diagnosis with hyperthyroidism, before any ophthalmopathy symptoms had appeared. PBMCs were isolated from about 9.2 ml of fresh peripheral blood by Ficoll-Paque density gradient centrifugation. Progressor patients were initially diagnosed with Graves' hyperthyroidism and developed ophthalmopathy during follow-up. Total RNA was extracted using Trizol reagent, and RNA quality was assessed on an Agilent 2100 Bioanalyzer.

Sequencing was carried out using blood. The origin of this receptor is a woman aged 25 to 39 with Graves' hyperthyroidism that later progressed to Graves' ophthalmopathy. Recombination connected TRBV30 to TRBJ2-7, and 12 bases in between align with TRBD1. CDR3 region: CAWGGGQGAPSSYEQYF. The nucleotide sequence reads TGTGCCTGGGGGGGGGGACAGGGGGCGCCTAGCTCCTACGAGCAGTACTTC.